Below are 30 T cell receptor beta chains sequenced from a single sample in a study of T cell repertoires in cytomegalovirus infection. TCRdb re-derived calls from the reads in MiXCR, one entry per CDR3 protein. The profile shows roughly 230,000 distinct CDR3 sequences, approximately 15% of them singletons. The sample was CD8+ T cells from PBMCs. The source of these receptors is a human donor in good health (CMV status not recorded). Some clones in this sample may be carry-over from other donors' samples.

The sample holds one count of this clonotype. An end of the junction does not agree with germline; a read error may underlie this. The V gene is TRBV23-1, the J gene TRBJ2-7, with D perhaps given as TRBD1 or TRBD2 (6 bases each). TRBV23-1 is an open reading frame whose function is uncertain. The CDR3 is 10 amino acids. The CDR3, as DNA: TGCGCCAGCAGTCAAAGGGGGGAACGCTTC. Residues: CASSQRGERF.

This chain joins TRBV7-9 and TRBJ2-7; 12 nucleotides align to TRBD2. J was trimmed by 2 bases and V by 5 bases; bases with no gene match: 13. There are 18 residues in the CDR3. CDR1 and CDR2 from the germline V gene are SEHNR and FQNEAQ (reference sequence). The CDR3 protein is CASSLTTSGGHDPYEQYF. CDR3 nucleotides: TGTGCCAGCAGCCTGACGACTAGCGGGGGCCACGACCCCTACGAGCAGTACTTC.

This clonotype was seen only a few times. The chain combines TRBV5-1 with TRBJ1-5; D is possibly TRBD1 (5 bases). The germline gives CDR1 SGHRS, CDR2 YFSETQ. The CDR3 sequence is 14 residues long. V lost 3 bases and J 2 bases, leaving 9 bases between the germline ends. Here the CDR3 reads CASSWTGGNQPQHF. CDR3 nucleotide sequence: TGCGCCAGCAGCTGGACGGGGGGCAATCAGCCCCAGCATTTT.

This clonotype was seen repeatedly, ten times or more. This chain uses TRBV7-6 with TRBJ2-5; D unclear. V was pared by 4 bases and J by 5 bases, with 11 bases between. Germline V CDR1 and CDR2: SGHVS, FNYEAQ. This CDR3 spans 13 amino acids. CDR3: CASSSDLRETQYF. Written as DNA, the CDR3 is TGTGCCAGCAGCTCAGACCTGAGGGAGACCCAGTACTTC.

This clonotype was counted at least ten times. The J gene is TRBJ2-3, the V gene TRBV12-3 or TRBV12-4; the match to TRBD2 covers 9 bases. CDR3 size: 14 residues. Trimming at V came to 9 bases and at J to 5 bases, leaving 9 bases not matched to a gene. The CDR3 DNA sequence: TGTGCCAGTCGAGGCGGGGGGGCGAGAGATACGCAGTATTTT. Its protein product is CASRGGGARDTQYF.

This clonotype was seen more than once but under ten times. This chain links TRBV18 with TRBJ2-3; TRBD2 aligns across 8 bases. Germline CDR1 and CDR2: KGHSH and LQKENI. The CDR3 sequence is 15 residues long. V was pared by 4 bases and J by 5 bases, with 8 bases of the junction left unmatched. The CDR3 region has the DNA TGTGCCAGCTCACTTAGCGGGGCTTGGAAAGATACGCAGTATTTT. Encoded protein: CASSLSGAWKDTQYF. The entire variable domain, with the rest obtained from reference TRBV18 and TRBJ2-3, is as follows: NAGVMQNPRHLVRRRGQEARLRCSPMKGHSHVYWYRQLPEEGLKFMVYLQKENIIDESGMPKERFSAEFPKEGPSILRIQQVVRGDSAAYFCASSLSGAWKDTQYFGPGTRLTVL.

This chain joins TRBV6-2 or TRBV6-3 and TRBJ2-5, with D tentatively TRBD2 (6 bases). Between the trimmed V and J ends, which lost 5 bases and 5 bases, there was a span of 15 bases. This CDR3 is 14 amino acids long. Germline lookup yields CDR1 MNHEY and CDR2 SVGEGT. CDR3 DNA sequence: TGTGCCAGCAGTCCCGTCGCTAGCGTCGAGACCCAGTACTTC. Residues: CASSPVASVETQYF.

This chain links TRBV4-3 with TRBJ2-7; D is ambiguous. V lost 5 bases to trimming and J lost 2 bases, with 16 bases between them. Germline CDR1 LGHNA, CDR2 YSLEER. There are 15 residues in the CDR3. CDR3 region: CASSEGPHGTYEQYF. CDR3 DNA sequence: TGCGCCAGCAGCGAAGGACCCCACGGTACCTACGAGCAGTACTTC.

The chain recombines TRBV29-1 with TRBJ2-5; no clear D. This CDR3 spans 12 amino acids. Trimming shortened V by 4 bases and J by 2 bases, and 8 bases separated the two germline ends. In germline, CDR1 is SQVTM, CDR2 ANQGSEA. The CDR3 DNA reads TGCAGCGTTGTACAGAAGCAAGAGACCCAGTACTTC. It specifies CSVVQKQETQYF.

The CDR3 bases are TGTGCCAGCAGCTTTTTTGCGGGGGCCCTGAGCTCCTACAATGAGCAGTTCTTC. It is translated as CASSFFAGALSSYNEQFF. The rearrangement uses TRBV5-5 and TRBJ2-1; D possibly corresponds to TRBD2 (7 bases). Germline CDR1 is SGHKS and CDR2 is YYEKEE (reference sequence). This CDR3 is built from 18 residues. Between the trimmed V and J ends, which lost 2 bases and 0 bases, there was a span of 18 bases.

The chain has TRBV28 and TRBJ2-7; the match to TRBD1 covers 7 bases. V lost 3 bases, J lost 2 bases, and 7 bases stayed unmatched. This CDR3 has 15 amino acids. Germline loops: CDR1 MDHEN, CDR2 SYDVKM. The CDR3 region has the DNA TGTGCCAGCAGTTTTGGGACAGAGATCACCTACGAGCAGTACTTC. The encoded protein is CASSFGTEITYEQYF.

The chain is built from TRBV11-2 and TRBJ2-7; 8 bases agree with TRBD1. From germline, CDR1 is SGHAT and CDR2 FQNNGV. With 7 bases clipped from V and 4 bases from J, the junction kept 12 bases outside the gene matches. CDR3 length: 15 amino acids. CDR3 sequence (DNA): TGTGCCAGCACCCCGACAGGGGCCTTCGGATACGAGCAGTACTTC. It codes for CASTPTGAFGYEQYF.

J is TRBJ2-5 and V is TRBV7-9; TRBD2 might be the D (7 bases). Looked up from germline, CDR1 is SEHNR and CDR2 is FQNEAQ (reference sequence). V was clipped by 4 bases and J by 6 bases, with 18 bases between them. CDR3 length: 15 residues. CDR3 residues: CASSSGGGLRQTQYF. The CDR3 DNA reads as TGTGCCAGCAGCTCTGGAGGGGGACTAAGACAGACCCAGTACTTC.

This clonotype showed up many times. V gene TRBV4-2 combines with J gene TRBJ2-7; TRBD2 matches 9 bases. Germline trimming cut 0 bases from V and 6 bases from J; bases unmatched to any gene: 6. Germline V CDR1 and CDR2: LGHNA, YNFKEQ. This CDR3 comprises 15 residues. For the CDR3, the DNA is TGTGCCAGCAGCCAAGATCGGACTAGCGCCCGCGAGCAGTACTTC. Its translation is CASSQDRTSAREQYF.

The rearrangement uses TRBV5-1 and TRBJ2-1; 8 nucleotides line up with TRBD1. J gave up 3 bases and V 3 bases, and 5 bases lay outside the gene matches. The CDR3 length is 15 residues. In germline, CDR1 is SGHRS, CDR2 YFSETQ. CDR3 region: CASSSDRAFYNEQFF. CDR3 DNA: TGCGCCAGCAGCTCGGACAGGGCGTTCTACAATGAGCAGTTCTTC.

Many counts were recorded for this clonotype. V gene TRBV7-2 combines with J gene TRBJ1-4; 11 positions match TRBD1. CDR3 length equals 18 residues. Germline CDR1 and CDR2: SGHTA and FQGNSA. V gave up 5 bases and J gave up 0 bases; unmatched junction bases: 8. The CDR3 here is CASSQQDRGRTTNEKLFF. The CDR3 region has the DNA TGTGCCAGCAGCCAACAGGACAGGGGGCGAACAACTAATGAAAAACTGTTTTTT.

This clonotype was counted a few times. V is TRBV7-9 and J is TRBJ2-1, with D unresolved. CDR1 and CDR2 (germline): SEHNR, FQNEAQ (reference sequence). V was pared by 1 base and J by 9 bases, with 10 bases between. The CDR3 sequence is 13 residues long. The CDR3 spells CASSLEGSAEQFF. In DNA, the CDR3 is TGTGCCAGCAGCTTAGAAGGTTCGGCTGAGCAGTTCTTC.

This clonotype has a count of ten or more. The chain couples TRBV7-6 to TRBJ2-1, with TRBD2 matching over 14 bases. Germline V gene data show CDR1 as SGHVS and CDR2 as FNYEAQ. J gave up 9 bases and V 5 bases, and 6 bases lay outside the gene matches. The CDR3 is 15 residues long. CDR3 DNA: TGTGCCAGCAGCCCAAGACTAGCGGGGGGGCTTGAGCAGTTCTTC. Translating it yields CASSPRLAGGLEQFF.

This chain links TRBV6-5 with TRBJ1-3; D is unresolved. The CDR3 runs to 13 residues. The germline V and J ends were trimmed by 4 bases and 3 bases, with 7 bases remaining between them. CDR1 is MNHEY and CDR2 is SVGAGI in the germline V gene. In DNA, the CDR3 is TGTGCCAGCAGTTTTTCAAGTGGAAACACCATATATTTT. Its translation is CASSFSSGNTIYF.

The chain uses TRBV20-1 and TRBJ2-7; 12 nucleotides line up with TRBD2. J was trimmed by 7 bases and V by 2 bases; bases with no gene match: 9. The CDR3 is 15 amino acids. The germline V gene has CDR1 DFQATT and CDR2 SNEGSKA (reference sequence). The CDR3 DNA reads TGCAGTGCTAGAATCTCTAGCGGGGGGGGTTGGGAGCAGTACTTC. Translation gives CSARISSGGGWEQYF.

The chain combines TRBV27 with TRBJ2-3, with D maybe TRBD1 (6 bases). The CDR3 extends over 12 amino acids. The V gene's germline CDR1 is MNHEY and CDR2 SMNVEV (reference sequence). The V gene lost 8 bases and the J gene lost 4 bases, with 10 bases spanning the gap. This chain's CDR3 is CASSGGPDTQYF. The CDR3 region has the DNA TGTGCCAGCTCTGGGGGCCCAGATACGCAGTATTTT.

This clonotype was detected ten times or more. The genes are TRBV7-9 and TRBJ1-1, with TRBD1 identical over 7 bases. The CDR3 runs to 15 residues. CDR1 SEHNR and CDR2 FQNEAQ come from the germline V gene (reference sequence). The V and J ends lost 0 bases and 1 base, in that order; junction bases with no gene match: 2. The CDR3 loop is CASSLARTGNTEAFF. The CDR3, as DNA: TGTGCCAGCAGCTTAGCCCGGACAGGGAACACTGAAGCTTTCTTT.

CDR3 nucleotides: TGTGCCAGCAGCCCCGACCCGGGACAGGGGACCTACGAGCAGTACTTC. Protein sequence: CASSPDPGQGTYEQYF. This chain links TRBV9 with TRBJ2-7, with TRBD1 identical over 10 bases. J was trimmed by 2 bases and V by 4 bases; bases with no gene match: 9. The CDR3 has 16 amino acids. The V gene's germline CDR1 is SGDLS and CDR2 YYNGEE.

The table lists this clonotype with a few counts. The CDR3 protein is CASSLSPPVGGVLSEKLFF. CDR3 sequence (DNA): TGTGCCAGCAGCTTATCGCCGCCCGTCGGGGGCGTCTTGTCTGAAAAACTGTTTTTT. V and J are TRBV7-4 and TRBJ1-4; weak D call: TRBD1 (6 bases). V lost 2 bases and J 7 bases, leaving 26 bases between the germline ends. CDR3 length: 19 residues. Germline V gene data show CDR1 as SGHVT and CDR2 as SQSDAQ.

The table lists this clonotype with many counts. This chain joins TRBV25-1 and TRBJ1-2, with no clear D. The V and J ends lost 0 bases and 0 bases respectively, with 17 bases between them. The length of the CDR3 is 18 residues. The V gene's germline CDR1 is MGHDK and CDR2 SYGVNS. The CDR3 sequence is CASSEYFLSESTNYGYTF. In DNA form, the CDR3 reads TGTGCCAGCAGTGAATATTTCCTTTCGGAGAGCACTAACTATGGCTACACCTTC.

There are many counts of this clonotype. This chain joins TRBV7-2 and TRBJ1-2, with TRBD1 as a possible D gene (6 bases). Trimming removed 1 base at V and 2 bases at J, with 17 bases between. The germline gives CDR1 SGHTA, CDR2 FQGNSA. This CDR3 has 17 residues. This CDR3 reads CASSLGGTQKGNYGYTF. CDR3 nucleotide sequence: TGTGCCAGCAGCTTAGGTGGGACACAAAAAGGCAACTATGGCTACACCTTC. Drawing the rest from reference TRBV7-2 and TRBJ1-2, the complete variable domain is GAGVSQSPSNKVTEKGKDVELRCDPISGHTALYWYRQSLGQGLEFLIYFQGNSAPDKSGLPSDRFSAERTGGSVSTLTIQRTQQEDSAVYLCASSLGGTQKGNYGYTFGSGTRLTVV.

CDR3 nucleotide sequence: TGTGCCAGCAGACCCGGGACAGGGACGGACGAGCAGTACTTC. Residues: CASRPGTGTDEQYF. This chain links TRBV6-1 with TRBJ2-7, with 9 bases fitting TRBD1. CDR3 length equals 14 residues. Trimming cost V 6 bases and J 5 bases; bases outside gene matches: 8. CDR1 is MNHNS and CDR2 is SASEGT in the germline V gene.

This clonotype appeared many times. The J gene is TRBJ2-1, the V gene TRBV14; a weak D match, TRBD2 (6 bases). Germline CDR1 SGHDN, CDR2 FVKESK. V lost 0 bases and J lost 2, with 20 bases in between. The CDR3 runs 19 residues. The CDR3 protein is CASSQESVLEEGPYNEQFF. The CDR3 bases are TGTGCCAGCAGCCAAGAATCAGTCTTAGAGGAGGGCCCCTACAATGAGCAGTTCTTC.

The V and J genes are TRBV2 and TRBJ2-2; D unclear. Germline CDR1 and CDR2: SNHLY and FYNNEI. The CDR3 runs to 14 residues. The V end was cut by 2 bases, the J end by 1 base, with 5 bases between. CDR3 in amino acids: CASSEYGNTGELFF. CDR3 DNA sequence: TGTGCCAGCAGTGAATACGGGAACACCGGGGAGCTGTTTTTT.

This clonotype was counted ten times or more. The J gene is TRBJ2-3, the V gene TRBV7-2, with 11 bases fitting TRBD2. Germline CDR1 is SGHTA and CDR2 is FQGNSA. This CDR3 comprises 15 residues. V lost 6 bases, J lost 4 bases, and 6 bases stayed unmatched. The CDR3 sequence: CASRLTSGVSDTQYF. DNA for the CDR3: TGTGCCAGCAGGTTGACTAGCGGGGTCTCAGATACGCAGTATTTT.